A selection of T cell receptor beta chains follows, all from one sample in a study of blood T cells in healthy people across ages. MiXCR, applied by TCRdb to the 5' RACE reads, yields one record per CDR3 protein. Among fewer than 1 million distinct CDR3 sequences listed, roughly 44% were seen once. The specimen was blood. These receptors were collected from a man aged 55 to 70 in good health. Both conserved end residues are part of each CDR3. D genes are given only for firm matches. Expanded clones get a size class; other rows say once, few or many, or leave the size out.

V gene	J gene	D gene	clone size	CDR3 protein	CDR3 DNA
TRBV2	TRBJ2-5	TRBD2	-	CASSAGGAAETQYF	TGTGCCAGCAGTGCCGGGGGGGCCGCAGAGACCCAGTACTTC
TRBV11-1	TRBJ1-1	-	few	CASSSKGRSERGTEAFF	TGTGCCAGCAGCTCCAAGGGGAGGTCAGAAAGGGGCACTGAAGCTTTCTTT
TRBV28	TRBJ2-7	TRBD2	-	CASSSPRGGEWGEQYF	TGTGCCAGCAGTTCCCCCCGTGGGGGGGAGTGGGGCGAGCAGTACTTC
TRBV5-6	TRBJ1-2	TRBD1	few	CASSLRTGIYGYTF	TGTGCCAGCAGCTTGCGGACAGGGATCTATGGCTACACCTTC
TRBV11-3	TRBJ2-5	TRBD1	-	CTSSLENRWDSQETQYF	TGTACCAGCAGCTTAGAAAACCGATGGGACAGCCAAGAGACCCAGTACTTC
TRBV7-6	TRBJ2-1	-	-	CASSQGAEQFF	TGTGCCAGCAGCCAGGGCGCTGAGCAGTTCTTC
TRBV29-1	TRBJ2-1	-	few	CSARDTEQFF	TGCAGCGCCCGGGACACTGAGCAGTTCTTC
TRBV14	TRBJ1-6	-	-	CASSRDPQGISPLHF	TGTGCCAGCAGCCGAGATCCCCAGGGGATCTCACCCCTCCACTTT
TRBV7-2	TRBJ2-7	-	-	CASSFAGSGSPYEQYF	TGTGCCAGCAGCTTTGCGGGTTCAGGGTCCCCCTACGAGCAGTACTTC
TRBV20-1	TRBJ2-1	-	-	CSAREWAGGAKNIQFF	TGCAGTGCTAGAGAATGGGCAGGGGGGGCCAAAAACATTCAGTTCTTC
TRBV4-3	TRBJ2-1	TRBD2	-	CASSQVVGLAVGNEQFF	TGCGCCAGCAGCCAAGTAGTCGGACTAGCGGTCGGTAATGAGCAGTTCTTC
TRBV6-2/TRBV6-3	TRBJ2-3	-	-	CASRNRGVGADTQYF	TGTGCCAGCAGGAATCGGGGAGTTGGGGCAGATACGCAGTATTTT
TRBV4-1	TRBJ2-1	-	few	CASSLLIDSYNEQFF	TGCGCCAGCAGCCTACTCATAGACTCCTACAATGAGCAGTTCTTC
TRBV7-9	TRBJ1-4	-	few	CASSPPQGGGEKLFF	TGTGCCAGCAGCCCGCCACAGGGTGGAGGGGAAAAACTGTTTTTT
TRBV6-2/TRBV6-3	TRBJ2-3	-	-	CASSYMSDTQYF	TGTGCCAGCAGTTACATGTCGGATACGCAGTATTTT
TRBV4-3	TRBJ2-5	-	many	CASSQAGNEGETQYF	TGCGCCAGCAGCCAAGCCGGGAACGAGGGAGAGACCCAGTACTTC
TRBV6-2/TRBV6-3	TRBJ2-7	TRBD2	-	CASSPSQRLARGEQYF	TGTGCCAGCAGCCCAAGCCAAAGACTAGCGAGGGGGGAGCAGTACTTC
TRBV20-1	TRBJ2-7	TRBD2	-	CSARNSGGIGSYNEQYF	TGCAGTGCTAGAAATAGCGGGGGAATTGGGTCCTACAATGAGCAGTACTTC
TRBV12-5	TRBJ2-3	TRBD1	-	CASAKQGVTDTQYF	TGTGCTAGTGCTAAACAGGGGGTTACAGATACGCAGTATTTT
TRBV12-3/TRBV12-4	TRBJ2-6	-	few	CASSLALPGGANVLTF	TGTGCCAGCAGTTTAGCTCTACCGGGTGGGGCCAACGTCCTGACTTTC
TRBV3-1	TRBJ2-1	-	-	CASSQTPDNEQFF	TGTGCCAGCAGCCAGACCCCAGACAATGAGCAGTTCTTC
TRBV28	TRBJ2-2	TRBD2	many	CASTSGGAGTGELFF	TGTGCCAGCACCTCGGGAGGGGCTGGAACCGGGGAGCTGTTTTTT
TRBV6-6	TRBJ2-3	-	-	CASSYSPRIADTQYF	TGTGCCAGCAGTTACTCCCCGAGGATCGCAGATACGCAGTATTTT
TRBV28	TRBJ1-2	TRBD1	few	CASSNPRGLYGYTF	TGTGCCAGCAGTAACCCCAGGGGGCTCTATGGCTACACCTTC
TRBV20-1	TRBJ2-1	-	-	CSASPQNMGHLDEQFF	TGCAGTGCTAGCCCCCAAAACATGGGACACTTAGATGAGCAGTTCTTC
TRBV5-1	TRBJ2-5	-	few	CASSLDVSKETQYF	TGCGCCAGCAGCTTGGATGTGTCAAAAGAGACCCAGTACTTC
TRBV10-2	TRBJ2-1	TRBD2	-	CASRTAGGLWNEQFF	TGCGCCAGCAGAACAGCGGGGGGGCTGTGGAATGAGCAGTTCTTC
TRBV20-1	TRBJ2-3	TRBD1	-	CSAVTGALTDTQYF	TGCAGTGCTGTAACAGGGGCCCTCACAGATACGCAGTATTTT
TRBV20-1	TRBJ1-2	TRBD1	-	CSASPGGVGYTF	TGCAGTGCTAGTCCAGGGGGGGTTGGCTACACCTTC
TRBV7-2	TRBJ2-1	TRBD2	few	CASKNLAGLNNEQFF	TGTGCCAGCAAGAACTTAGCGGGGCTTAACAATGAGCAGTTCTTC
TRBV5-6	TRBJ2-5	TRBD1	-	CASSSGTGGLTQYF	TGTGCCAGCAGCTCCGGGACAGGGGGCCTTACCCAGTACTTC
TRBV29-1	TRBJ1-1	-	few	CSHQVGGTEAFF	TGCAGCCACCAGGTCGGGGGCACTGAAGCTTTCTTT
TRBV9	TRBJ1-4	-	-	CASSGSTEKLFF	TGTGCCAGCAGCGGGTCGACAGAAAAACTGTTTTTT
TRBV24-1	TRBJ1-5	-	few	CATSDGSSNQPQHF	TGTGCCACCAGTGATGGAAGTAGCAATCAGCCCCAGCATTTT
TRBV9	TRBJ2-3	-	-	CASRRGGGQDTQYF	TGTGCCAGCAGGAGAGGCGGGGGCCAAGATACGCAGTATTTT
TRBV7-9	TRBJ2-1	TRBD2	-	CASSLARAGNNEQFF	TGTGCCAGCAGCTTAGCGCGAGCGGGGAATAATGAGCAGTTCTTC
TRBV29-1	TRBJ2-1	TRBD2	-	CSVEDLAGEYYTEQFF	TGCAGCGTTGAAGATCTCGCGGGGGAGTACTACACTGAGCAGTTCTTC
TRBV7-9	TRBJ2-3	TRBD2	-	CASSGTSMGTDTQYF	TGTGCCAGCAGCGGGACTAGCATGGGCACAGATACGCAGTATTTT
TRBV6-1	TRBJ2-5	-	few	CTSSEQLQETQYF	TGTACCAGCAGTGAACAGTTACAGGAGACCCAGTACTTC
TRBV2	TRBJ2-2	TRBD1	-	CASSPDRVPGELFF	TGTGCCAGCAGTCCAGACAGGGTCCCCGGGGAGCTGTTTTTT
TRBV10-3	TRBJ1-2	-	-	CAMGDGTTNYGYTF	TGTGCCATGGGGGACGGCACCACCAACTATGGCTACACCTTC
TRBV7-2	TRBJ1-6	-	once	CASSPGGGNNSPLHF	TGTGCCAGCAGCCCGGGGGGAGGGAATAATTCACCCCTCCACTTT
TRBV7-2	TRBJ2-3	TRBD2	-	CAGSLMRGGSADTQYF	TGTGCCGGCAGCTTAATGCGGGGGGGCTCCGCAGATACGCAGTATTTT
TRBV11-3	TRBJ2-7	-	-	CASSSHGYEQYF	TGTGCCAGCAGCTCCCACGGATACGAGCAGTACTTC
TRBV20-1	TRBJ2-3	TRBD1	-	CSARDGTVTQYF	TGCAGTGCTAGAGATGGGACAGTTACGCAGTATTTT
TRBV5-5	TRBJ2-7	-	-	CASSLEDWTSEQYF	TGTGCCAGCAGCTTGGAGGATTGGACGAGCGAGCAGTACTTC
TRBV18	TRBJ2-7	-	-	CASSQAGYSYEQYF	TGTGCCAGCTCACAAGCAGGGTATTCCTACGAGCAGTACTTC
TRBV20-1	TRBJ2-7	-	-	CSARAGVHEQYF	TGCAGTGCTAGAGCAGGGGTCCACGAGCAGTACTTC
TRBV9	TRBJ2-2	TRBD1	few	CASSVQGARNTGELFF	TGTGCCAGCAGCGTACAGGGGGCTAGGAACACCGGGGAGCTGTTTTTT
TRBV30	TRBJ1-6	-	-	CAWSHGSPLHF	TGTGCCTGGAGTCATGGTTCACCCCTCCACTTT
TRBV9	TRBJ2-1	TRBD1	-	CSSSVAEDRIYEQFF	TGTTCCAGCAGCGTAGCTGAGGACAGGATTTATGAGCAGTTCTTC